The entry below describes one T cell receptor (beta chain). Antigen unknown. The CDR3 is 13 amino acids. With 7 bases removed from V and 6 bases from J, the gap between germline ends came to 17 bases. Germline V gene sequence: CDR1 SGDLS, CDR2 YYNGEE. The PCR made use of 60 Vbeta and 13 Jbeta primers. TCRdb's copy holds only in-frame clones and misses some; the assay was immunoSEQ multiplex PCR. This repertoire shows more than 85,000 clones, around 84% found once; its top ten account for 1.3%. The entry originates in a study of cytomegalovirus exposure and HLA in healthy donors. General observations from the study: A later analysis associated 16,951 TCR beta sequences with HLA alleles at a 0.05 false discovery rate. The only immune exposure information that was available was CMV serostatus.

The chain recombines TRBV9 with TRBJ2-7; D remains unclear. The receptor was derived from a man in his thirties or forties in good health and CMV-seronegative. The material sequenced was PBMCs. The CDR3 protein is CASDRLFSCEQYF. The CDR3, as DNA: TGTGCCAGCGACCGCCTCTTTAGCTGCGAGCAGTACTTC.